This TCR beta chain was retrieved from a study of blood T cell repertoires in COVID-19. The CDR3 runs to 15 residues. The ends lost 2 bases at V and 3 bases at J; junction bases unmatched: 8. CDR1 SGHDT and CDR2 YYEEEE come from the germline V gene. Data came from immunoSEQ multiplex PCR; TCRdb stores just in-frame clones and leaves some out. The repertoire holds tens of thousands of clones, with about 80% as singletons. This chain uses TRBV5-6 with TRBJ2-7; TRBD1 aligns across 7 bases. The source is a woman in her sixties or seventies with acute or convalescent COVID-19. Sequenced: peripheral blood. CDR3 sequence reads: CASSFYGTEVYEQYF. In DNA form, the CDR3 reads TGTGCCAGCAGCTTCTACGGGACAGAGGTCTACGAGCAGTACTTC.